Listed below are T cell receptor beta chains from one sample, sequenced in a study of CD8 T cells in ankylosing spondylitis. TCRdb used MiXCR to reprocess the 5' RACE reads, holding one entry per CDR3 protein. The sample holds some 400,000 distinct CDR3 sequences; approximately 20% are singletons and the top ten take 15% to 20%. Sequencing input: blood, either unsorted or a sorted T cell fraction (not recorded which). The source of these receptors is a male donor with ankylosing spondylitis. The CDR3 runs from the conserved cysteine through the conserved F or W. Each record gives: V gene, J gene, CDR3 protein.

v_call: TRBV3-1; j_call: TRBJ1-2; cdr3_aa: CASSGDGYGYTF
v_call: TRBV7-2; j_call: TRBJ2-1; cdr3_aa: CASSLDVGEQFF
v_call: TRBV5-6; j_call: TRBJ2-1; cdr3_aa: CASSLYRLARNNEQFF
v_call: TRBV7-9; j_call: TRBJ2-6; cdr3_aa: CASSGYSGANVLTF
v_call: TRBV20-1; j_call: TRBJ1-2; cdr3_aa: CSARPGQPLRNYGYTF
v_call: TRBV7-3; j_call: TRBJ2-7; cdr3_aa: CASRFNTGGYEQYF
v_call: TRBV11-3; j_call: TRBJ2-1; cdr3_aa: CASSSGTSLFEQFF
v_call: TRBV5-1; j_call: TRBJ2-5; cdr3_aa: CASSLDSRETQYF
v_call: TRBV19; j_call: TRBJ1-5; cdr3_aa: CASSIGQDNQPQHF
v_call: TRBV5-1; j_call: TRBJ2-6; cdr3_aa: CASTTGAPGANVLTF
v_call: TRBV20-1; j_call: TRBJ1-5; cdr3_aa: CSARLFAGEVNPQHF
v_call: TRBV29-1; j_call: TRBJ2-1; cdr3_aa: CSARRGASGSRSSYNEQFF
v_call: TRBV20-1; j_call: TRBJ2-7; cdr3_aa: CSAGHFYEQYF
v_call: TRBV7-9; j_call: TRBJ2-7; cdr3_aa: CASSLIGYEQYF
v_call: TRBV27; j_call: TRBJ1-6; cdr3_aa: CASSGQVLGDNSPLHF
v_call: TRBV7-9; j_call: TRBJ2-7; cdr3_aa: CASSLAGAAYEQYF
v_call: TRBV20-1; j_call: TRBJ1-5; cdr3_aa: CSAQTGEGGPQHF
v_call: TRBV4-1; j_call: TRBJ2-5; cdr3_aa: CASSQNTGGGETQYF
v_call: TRBV5-6; j_call: TRBJ2-3; cdr3_aa: CASSLWTSASRDTQYF
v_call: TRBV2; j_call: TRBJ1-1; cdr3_aa: CASSAEGLTEAFF
v_call: TRBV2; j_call: TRBJ2-5; cdr3_aa: CASKSGWGETQYF
v_call: TRBV7-9; j_call: TRBJ1-3; cdr3_aa: CASSQQVSGNTIYF
v_call: TRBV5-1; j_call: TRBJ2-5; cdr3_aa: CASSLWGAQETQYF
v_call: TRBV18; j_call: TRBJ2-2; cdr3_aa: CASSPTSGKTGELFF
v_call: TRBV3-1; j_call: TRBJ1-1; cdr3_aa: CASSRGQDHTEAFF
v_call: TRBV5-6; j_call: TRBJ2-7; cdr3_aa: CASSDPSLRAQYF
v_call: TRBV29-1; j_call: TRBJ1-1; cdr3_aa: CSVTEQSITEAFF
v_call: TRBV10-3; j_call: TRBJ2-7; cdr3_aa: CAISNVAGGSYEQYF
v_call: TRBV21-1; j_call: TRBJ2-1; cdr3_aa: CASSKARTHLNEQFF
v_call: TRBV15; j_call: TRBJ2-7; cdr3_aa: CATSRERPFSYEQYF
v_call: TRBV3-1; j_call: TRBJ2-7; cdr3_aa: CASSQVPTEQYF
v_call: TRBV9; j_call: TRBJ2-7; cdr3_aa: CASSVASRQSQQYF
v_call: TRBV15; j_call: TRBJ1-1; cdr3_aa: CATSRGGSPDTEAFF
v_call: TRBV27; j_call: TRBJ2-5; cdr3_aa: CASSIQGTSETQYF
v_call: TRBV3-1; j_call: TRBJ1-5; cdr3_aa: CASSHGDRGNQPQHF
v_call: TRBV20-1; j_call: TRBJ1-1; cdr3_aa: CSARYGGIWTEAFF
v_call: TRBV7-2; j_call: TRBJ1-1; cdr3_aa: CASSLAGQGKREAFF
v_call: TRBV3-1; j_call: TRBJ2-2; cdr3_aa: CALNPLPTTGWSNTGELFF
v_call: TRBV4-1; j_call: TRBJ2-1; cdr3_aa: CASSHGNWDSLYNEQFF